Below are 23 T cell receptor beta chains sequenced from a single sample in a study of response to subunit inactivated influenza vaccine (dated 2018 in TCRdb). To prepare the library, RT-PCR was applied. The instrument given in TCRdb is Illumina HiSeq 2500. TCRdb reran the public reads through fastp at Q25 and MiXCR, keeping productive beta chains. Rows matching on CDR3 protein sequence are summarized as one entry with the most common DNA and genes. Across this sample there are 500,000 to 700,000 distinct CDR3 sequences, with under 30% seen only once. Together, the top ten hold 2.8% of the sample. These data were also reused for a study on T cells expressing NK-cell markers. The second publication reports: TCR beta cDNA libraries were made by 5'RACE template switching that added a universal primer site and unique molecular identifiers.

This material consisted of CD4+ T cells sorted from PBMCs, taken 12 days after vaccination. The receptors originated from a man over 45 who received an inactivated influenza vaccine. Donor details come from another sample of the same person, matched by shared clones.

This clonotype was seen a few times. The chain employs TRBV12-3 or TRBV12-4 and TRBJ1-6; D is perhaps TRBD1 (5 bases). The length of the CDR3 is 16 residues. V shed 4 bases and J shed 5 bases, with 15 bases lying between them. The CDR3 loop is CASSSDLDTNNSPLHF. Here the CDR3 DNA reads TGTGCCAGCAGTTCCGATCTGGACACCAATAATTCACCCCTCCACTTT.

This chain connects TRBV15 to TRBJ2-7; TRBD2 matches at 9 bases. Germline V CDR1 and CDR2: LNHNV, YYDKDF (reference sequence). Germline trimming cut 0 bases from V and 7 bases from J; bases unmatched to any gene: 7. This CDR3 spans 15 amino acids. CDR3 loop: CATSRDPLAGWEQYF. The CDR3 DNA follows: TGTGCCACCAGCAGAGATCCCCTAGCGGGATGGGAGCAGTACTTC.

The genes are TRBV20-1 and TRBJ1-6; D possibly corresponds to TRBD1 (5 bases). The germline CDR1 and CDR2 sequences are DFQATT and SNEGSKA (reference sequence). The CDR3 consists of 14 residues. V gave up 1 base and J gave up 6 bases, with 10 bases separating them. The CDR3 nucleotides are TGCAGTGCTAGAGGGGGGGACTTTAATTCACCCCTCCACTTT. Amino acids: CSARGGDFNSPLHF.

The sample holds a few counts of this clonotype. The rearrangement joins TRBV12-3 or TRBV12-4 to TRBJ2-5, with D perhaps TRBD1 (5 bases). The V end was cut by 7 bases, the J end by 12 bases, with 24 bases between. The CDR3 covers 14 residues. The CDR3 region has the DNA TGTGCCAGCAACCTTACCGGGCCCCGGCGGACAAAGTACTTC. This translates into CASNLTGPRRTKYF.

This clonotype was seen only a few times. The chain employs TRBV4-2 and TRBJ2-4; the match to TRBD1 covers 9 bases. CDR1 is LGHNA, CDR2 YNFKEQ, per germline. The CDR3 is 15 amino acids. J lost 6 bases, V lost 0 bases, and 3 bases had no gene match. The CDR3 spells CASSQDSDRGNIQYF. The DNA for the CDR3 is TGTGCCAGCAGCCAAGACTCGGACAGGGGAAACATTCAGTACTTC.

This clonotype was counted between two and nine times. J is TRBJ2-7 and V is TRBV4-2; perhaps D is TRBD1 or TRBD2 (5 bases each). There are 15 residues in the CDR3. Trimming left V 4 bases short and J 4 bases short, with 17 bases between. Germline V gene lookup returns CDR1 LGHNA and CDR2 YNFKEQ. The CDR3 bases are TGTGCCAGCAGCCGGGACGGCGTCTTGGGATACGAGCAGTACTTC. Amino acid sequence: CASSRDGVLGYEQYF.

The V call is TRBV11-2, the J call TRBJ2-2; no clear D gene. CDR1 is SGHAT, CDR2 FQNNGV, per germline. V was cut by 5 bases and J by 7 bases, with 11 bases left in between. CDR3 length equals 13 residues. The CDR3 spells CASSPQRVGELFF. The CDR3 bases are TGTGCCAGCAGCCCCCAACGGGTCGGGGAGCTGTTTTTT.

This chain connects TRBV7-2 to TRBJ2-1; 8 bases map to TRBD1. The CDR3 is 16 amino acids. The V and J ends lost 1 base and 7 bases, in that order; junction bases with no gene match: 9. Germline V gene data show CDR1 as SGHTA and CDR2 as FQGNSA. CDR3 nucleotide sequence: TGTGCCAGCAGCTTAGTTGGTCAGGGGGCGAGAAATGAGCAGTTCTTC. Translated: CASSLVGQGARNEQFF. Full variable domain (missing parts from reference TRBV7-2 and TRBJ2-1): GAGVSQSPSNKVTEKGKDVELRCDPISGHTALYWYRQSLGQGLEFLIYFQGNSAPDKSGLPSDRFSAERTGGSVSTLTIQRTQQEDSAVYLCASSLVGQGARNEQFFGPGTRLTVL.

In its sample, this clonotype was seen a few times. The genes are TRBV29-1 and TRBJ2-1; 13 nucleotides align to TRBD2. Germline CDR1 SQVTM, CDR2 ANQGSEA. The CDR3 runs 14 residues. J was trimmed by 8 bases and V by 6 bases; bases with no gene match: 7. The CDR3 DNA reads TGCAGCGTCGGTGGACTAGCGGGGGTCCATGAGCAGTTCTTC. Translating gives CSVGGLAGVHEQFF.

The chain recombines TRBV5-5 with TRBJ2-1; perhaps TRBD2 as D (7 bases). V gave up 5 bases and J gave up 9 bases, with 21 bases separating them. Germline loops: CDR1 SGHKS, CDR2 YYEKEE (reference sequence). This CDR3 comprises 15 residues. CDR3 nucleotide sequence: TGTGCCAGCAGTTCCGACCGAGGGGGAGGGATTGAGCAGTTCTTC. It encodes CASSSDRGGGIEQFF.

The chain uses TRBV19 and TRBJ1-3; D is unclear. The CDR3 has 17 residues. V was pared by 2 bases and J by 5 bases, with 19 bases between. Germline V gives CDR1 LNHDA, CDR2 SQIVND (reference sequence). The CDR3 coding sequence is TGTGCCAGTAGTATACTGGGGTCAGCCGAAGCGAGAAACACCATATATTTT. This gives the protein CASSILGSAEARNTIYF.

This clonotype was counted many times. The rearrangement uses TRBV12-3 or TRBV12-4 and TRBJ2-7, with D perhaps matching TRBD1 (6 bases). The V and J ends lost 6 bases and 4 bases respectively, with 16 bases between them. The CDR3 runs to 14 residues. CDR3 sequence (DNA): TGTGCCAGCAGACAGGGACGAGTGGGGTACGAGCAGTACTTC. Protein product: CASRQGRVGYEQYF.

The rearrangement links TRBV10-3 to TRBJ2-7; possible D gene TRBD1, 5 bases. V lost 4 bases and J 2 bases, leaving 9 bases between the germline ends. The germline gives CDR1 ENHRY, CDR2 SYGVKD. This CDR3 is 13 amino acids long. CDR3: CAISGVGAYEQYF. DNA for the CDR3: TGTGCCATCAGTGGAGTAGGGGCCTACGAGCAGTACTTC.

This clonotype was seen at least ten times. V gene TRBV28 combines with J gene TRBJ2-7, with D perhaps matching TRBD1 (6 bases). The CDR3 has 15 residues. Germline CDR1 is MDHEN and CDR2 is SYDVKM. V was cut by 6 bases and J by 0 bases, with 15 bases left in between. The CDR3 spells CASRLLRDNSYEQYF. The CDR3 DNA is TGTGCCAGCAGACTACTCCGGGACAACTCCTACGAGCAGTACTTC.

The DNA of the CDR3 is TGTGCCAGCAGCCAAAGACCCGGGGCAGATACGCAGTATTTT. Amino acid sequence: CASSQRPGADTQYF. The rearrangement uses TRBV12-3 or TRBV12-4 and TRBJ2-3; weak D call: TRBD2 (5 bases). V gave up 6 bases and J gave up 4 bases, with 14 bases separating them. CDR3 length: 14 residues.

This clonotype came up many times. This chain links TRBV3-1 with TRBJ1-4, with D perhaps TRBD1 (5 bases). V gave up 3 bases and J gave up 8 bases, with 7 bases separating them. Germline CDR1 is LGHDT and CDR2 is YNNKEL (reference sequence). The CDR3 loop spans 12 amino acids. CDR3: CASSQGREKLFF. CDR3 nucleotides: TGTGCCAGCAGCCAGGGGCGAGAAAAACTGTTTTTT.

This clonotype was seen only a few times. The V call is TRBV6-6, the J call TRBJ2-5, with D perhaps TRBD1 (5 bases). Germline assignment: CDR1 MNHNY and CDR2 SVGAGI (reference sequence). Trimming removed 6 bases at V and 5 bases at J, with 10 bases between. This CDR3 comprises 12 residues. This chain's CDR3 is CASSWTRETQYF. The CDR3 coding sequence is TGTGCCAGCAGCTGGACACGGGAGACCCAGTACTTC.

This clonotype was observed a handful of times. One junction end does not reproduce the germline sequence, and a read error may be involved. This chain connects TRBV7-9 to TRBJ1-2; the D gene is possibly TRBD1 (5 bases). Germline loops: CDR1 SEHNR, CDR2 FQNEAQ (reference sequence). The CDR3 spans 15 residues. CDR3 residues: CAGSRQLTANYGYTF. CDR3 nucleotide sequence: TGTGCCGGCAGCCGACAGTTGACAGCGAACTATGGCTACACCTTC. Supplemented by reference TRBV7-9 and TRBJ1-2, the full variable domain reads DTGVSQNPRHKITKRGQNVTFRCDPISEHNRLYWYRQTLGQGPEFLTYFQNEAQLEKSRLLSDRFSAERPKGSFSTLEIQRTEQGDSAMYLCAGSRQLTANYGYTFGSGTRLTVV.

This clonotype was counted ten times or more. V is TRBV24-1 and J is TRBJ2-1; TRBD2 aligns across 9 bases. This CDR3 region has 19 residues. Germline CDR1 is KGHDR and CDR2 is SFDVKD. The junction had 12 bases not matched to a gene; V was cut back by 4 bases and J by 0 bases. CDR3 loop: CATSEFPGLASVSYNEQFF. The CDR3 DNA reads TGTGCCACCAGTGAATTCCCGGGACTAGCTTCCGTCTCCTACAATGAGCAGTTCTTC.

In nucleotides, the CDR3 is TGTGCCAGCAGTTCGGTGGGTGGGGGCCCACCAGGCGAGCAGTACTTC. It yields the protein CASSSVGGGPPGEQYF. J is TRBJ2-7 and V is TRBV12-3 or TRBV12-4; weak D call: TRBD1 (6 bases). V was pared by 4 bases and J by 6 bases, with 22 bases between. CDR3 size: 16 residues.

A remark on this clonotype: The junction and the germline gene differ at one end; a read error may be behind it. The chain is built from TRBV7-7 and TRBJ2-3; D call uncertain. The CDR3 length is 16 residues. CDR1 and CDR2 (germline): SSHAT, FNYEAQ (reference sequence). For the CDR3, the DNA is TGTGCTAGCAGCTTAGGCGTACAGAGAAGCACAGATACGCAGTATTTT. Its translation is CASSLGVQRSTDTQYF.

The chain joins TRBV7-2 to TRBJ2-5; the D is unclear. This CDR3 is built from 11 residues. Trimming cost V 7 bases and J 6 bases, with 9 bases left between them. Germline V gene sequence: CDR1 SGHTA, CDR2 FQGNSA. CDR3 residues: CASTNQQTQYF. The CDR3 DNA is TGTGCCAGCACCAACCAGCAGACCCAGTACTTC. The entire variable domain, with the rest obtained from reference TRBV7-2 and TRBJ2-5, is as follows: GAGVSQSPSNKVTEKGKDVELRCDPISGHTALYWYRQSLGQGLEFLIYFQGNSAPDKSGLPSDRFSAERTGGSVSTLTIQRTQQEDSAVYLCASTNQQTQYFGPGTRLLVL.

This clonotype has more than one count but fewer than ten. The rearrangement uses TRBV6-1 and TRBJ1-6; 7 bases are shared with TRBD1. In germline, CDR1 is MNHNS, CDR2 SASEGT. The V and J ends lost 7 bases and 0 bases, in that order; junction bases with no gene match: 6. This CDR3 has 16 residues. CDR3 in DNA: TGTGCCAGCAACCTACAGGGGAGCTCCTATAATTCACCCCTCCACTTT. This codes for CASNLQGSSYNSPLHF.